This T cell receptor beta chain emerged from a study of T cells in Graves' hyperthyroidism and ophthalmopathy. Across the study: Specimen type is peripheral blood, collected at initial diagnosis prior to any treatment.

This clonotype was counted at least ten times. The CDR3 regions of TCR beta were amplified from RNA transcripts. Primed by the HTBI set, a first-round RT-PCR was run on the TCR CDR3. Each CDR3 protein is one row after TCRdb ran MiXCR on the multiplex PCR reads. The data hold around 500,000 distinct CDR3 sequences, with approximately 15% observed a single time. A lack of ophthalmopathy progression within 18 months defined stable Graves' hyperthyroidism. Orbital computed tomography and thyroid ultrasound, together with serum TRAb and thyroxine and clinical symptoms, were used for diagnoses. The CDR3 covers 13 residues. Losses at the gene ends were 5 bases for V and 6 bases for J; bases not matched to a gene: 2.

The material sequenced was blood. This receptor was taken from a woman aged 40 to 49 with Graves' hyperthyroidism. The chain recombines TRBV12-3 or TRBV12-4 with TRBJ2-1; 9 bases agree with TRBD1. In DNA, the CDR3 is TGTGCCAGCAGTGGGGACAGGGTCAATGAGCAGTTCTTC. It specifies CASSGDRVNEQFF.